A selection of T cell receptor beta chains follows, all from one sample in a study of technical replicates of blood from a handful of donors. The repertoire was sequenced with immunoSEQ multiplex PCR; TCRdb's copy has only in-frame clones and lacks some. The data show approximately 76,000 clones, roughly 91% seen once. Material: T cells isolated from PBMCs. The receptor source for this set is a human donor in good health. The CDR3 runs from the conserved cysteine through the conserved F or W. Fields, in order: V gene, D gene, clone size, J gene, CDR3 DNA, CDR3 protein. D genes are given only for firm matches. The size of a clone is reported for some rows only, either as once, few or many, or as a class for expanded clones.

TRBV19,.,.,TRBJ2-3,TGTGCCAGTAGTATTGGGGGGATAACTGTTGATACGCAGTATTTT,CASSIGGITVDTQYF
TRBV7-9,.,.,TRBJ2-5,TGTGCCAGCAGCTTATTCGGTCAGGGTGGAGGGGAGACCCAGTACTTC,CASSLFGQGGGETQYF
TRBV18,TRBD1,.,TRBJ1-4,TGTGCCAGCTCACCTACGACAGGGGATGAAAAACTGTTTTTT,CASSPTTGDEKLFF
TRBV6-1,.,.,TRBJ1-1,TGTGCCAGCAGGGTAGCCCCTGGAAGTGTAGCTTTCTTT,CASRVAPGSVAFF
TRBV28,TRBD2,once,TRBJ2-1,TGTGCCAGCAGTTTTTCGAGTGTGGGACTAAGTAACAATGAGCAGTTCTTC,CASSFSSVGLSNNEQFF
TRBV5-4,.,.,TRBJ2-7,TGTGCCAGCAGCCTCGACAGGATCCCCTACGAGCAGTACTTC,CASSLDRIPYEQYF
TRBV9,.,few,TRBJ2-7,TGTGCCAGCAGCGTAGAGTGGGGCGCGGGGGAGCAGTACTTC,CASSVEWGAGEQYF
TRBV5-4,TRBD1,.,TRBJ2-7,TGTGCCACCCGCCAGCAGCAGGGGGCTTCACACGAGCAGTACTTC,CATRQQQGASHEQYF
TRBV28,.,.,TRBJ2-7,TGTGCCAGCGAAGGGGGCTCCTACGAGCAGTACTTC,CASEGGSYEQYF
TRBV4-1,TRBD2,.,TRBJ2-2,TGCGCCAGCAGCCAAGGACTTAGCCTAGCGGGGGGGTGGACCGGGGAGCTGTTTTTT,CASSQGLSLAGGWTGELFF
TRBV15,.,.,TRBJ2-7,TGTGCCACCAGCAGAGTGCCTACCTGGGGCACCGAGCAGTACTTC,CATSRVPTWGTEQYF
TRBV11-2,TRBD2,.,TRBJ2-1,TGTGCCAGCAGCTCCACGGGGGGATTCCCGTACAATGAGCAGTTCTTC,CASSSTGGFPYNEQFF
TRBV5-4,.,.,TRBJ1-2,TGTGCCAGCACCCACAAGGGGGATTTTCGAGGCTACACCTTC,CASTHKGDFRGYTF
TRBV9,.,.,TRBJ2-1,TGTGCCAGCAGCCCTGATGGCGGTTACAATGAGCAGTTCTTC,CASSPDGGYNEQFF
TRBV9,.,.,TRBJ1-2,TGTGCCAGCAGCGTTGGACAGTTTCGCTATGGCTACACCTTC,CASSVGQFRYGYTF
TRBV7-3,.,once,TRBJ2-3,TGTGCCAGCAGTGGAGGGTCAGATACGCAGTATTTT,CASSGGSDTQYF
TRBV10-3,TRBD1,.,TRBJ1-1,TGTGCCATCAGTGAGCCAGGACAGGGGAGAACCACTGAAGCTTTCTTT,CAISEPGQGRTTEAFF
TRBV27,.,.,TRBJ2-7,TGTGCCAGCAGCTCCCTATTGTCCTACGAGCAGTACTTC,CASSSLLSYEQYF
TRBV7-2,.,.,TRBJ1-3,TGTGCCAGCAGCTTAGATCCCGGTGGAAACACCATATATTTT,CASSLDPGGNTIYF
TRBV5-4,.,.,TRBJ1-2,TGTGCCAGCAGCCCGACAGCATTAAACTATGGCTACACCTTC,CASSPTALNYGYTF
TRBV6-5,TRBD2,.,TRBJ2-1,TGTGCCAGCACCCTACGGGCTAGCGGCTACAATGAGCAGTTCTTC,CASTLRASGYNEQFF
TRBV5-1,TRBD1,once,TRBJ2-3,TGCGCCAGCAGCTGGCGGACAGGAATCACAGATACGCAGTATTTT,CASSWRTGITDTQYF
TRBV28,.,.,TRBJ1-3,TGTGCCAGCAGATCAGAGGGTCTTACTGGAAACACCATATATTTT,CASRSEGLTGNTIYF
TRBV20-1,.,.,TRBJ2-5,TGCAGTGCCACGGGGGAGACCCAGTACTTC,CSATGETQYF
TRBV6-1,TRBD2,.,TRBJ2-1,TGTGCCAGCAGAAAAAGCGGGGGCTCCTACAATGAGCAGTTCTTC,CASRKSGGSYNEQFF
TRBV10-3,.,.,TRBJ1-5,TGTGCCATCAGTGACCCCCAAGAGTGGCCCCAGCATTTT,CAISDPQEWPQHF
TRBV21-1,.,.,TRBJ2-2,TGTGCCAGCCGGAACACCGGGGAGCTGTTTTTT,CASRNTGELFF
TRBV6-5,.,.,TRBJ1-2,TGTGCCAGCAGTTACTCGATTTCAGGGCTCCAGAGCGGCTACACCTTC,CASSYSISGLQSGYTF
TRBV7-9,TRBD1,.,TRBJ2-7,TGTGCCAGCAGCTCGAGGACAGGGGTGGGGGAGCAGTACTTC,CASSSRTGVGEQYF
TRBV25-1,.,.,TRBJ1-2,TGTGCCAGCAGTACCCGCAGGGATTATGGCTACACCTTC,CASSTRRDYGYTF
TRBV4-1,TRBD1,.,TRBJ1-5,TGCGCCAGCAGCCAAGATGTATGGCCGGGGACAGCCTATAGCAATCAGCCCCAGCATTTT,CASSQDVWPGTAYSNQPQHF
TRBV29-1,.,.,TRBJ2-2,TGCAGCGTAGGGGAAGGCAGCCTGAACACCGGGGAGCTGTTTTTT,CSVGEGSLNTGELFF
TRBV13,TRBD2,.,TRBJ2-1,TGTGCCAGCAGCTTACCCACTAGCGGGGCTTACAATGAGCAGTTCTTC,CASSLPTSGAYNEQFF
TRBV18,.,.,TRBJ2-6,TGTGCCAGCTCACCTCAGGGGTCTGGGGCCAACGTCCTGACTTTC,CASSPQGSGANVLTF
TRBV7-2,TRBD2,.,TRBJ2-1,TGTGCCAGCAGCTTTTCTAGCGGGCGAGGAGACAATGAGCAGTTCTTC,CASSFSSGRGDNEQFF
TRBV7-9,.,.,TRBJ2-7,TGTGCCAGCAGCTCACCTCTTGGGGGGAGTTTATTC,CASSSPLGGSLF
TRBV28,.,.,TRBJ2-1,TGTGCCAGCAGTTCAGGCGAGCAGTTCTTC,CASSSGEQFF
TRBV5-4,.,.,TRBJ2-6,TGTGCCAGCACCGGACAGTTAAGGTTCTCTGGGGCCAACGTCCTGACTTTC,CASTGQLRFSGANVLTF
TRBV28,TRBD2,.,TRBJ2-3,TGTGCCAGCAGTTGGGGGGGAGGAACGCAGTATTTT,CASSWGGGTQYF
TRBV30,.,.,TRBJ2-3,TGTGCCTGGATACCAAAACTAGCCGGATCGGATACGCAGTATTTT,CAWIPKLAGSDTQYF
TRBV5-6,.,.,TRBJ1-1,TGTGCCAGCAGCTTGGGAGGGAGGACTGAAGCTTTCTTT,CASSLGGRTEAFF
TRBV29-1,TRBD2,.,TRBJ2-1,TGCAGCGGGAGGCTAGCGGTCTACAATGAGCAGTTCTTC,CSGRLAVYNEQFF
TRBV5-8,.,.,TRBJ1-1,TGTGCCAGCAGCACGGGTCTCGGCGGTGACACTGAAGCTTTCTTT,CASSTGLGGDTEAFF
TRBV19,.,.,TRBJ1-5,TGTGCCAGTAACACAGCCGCCGCCCGGGGGAAACTCCAGCCCCAGCATTTT,CASNTAAARGKLQPQHF
TRBV11-2,TRBD2,.,TRBJ2-1,TGTGCCAGCAGCTTCTCCTTGAGCGGGAGGGACAACAATGAGCAGTTCTTC,CASSFSLSGRDNNEQFF
TRBV4-2,TRBD2,once,TRBJ2-1,TGTGCCAGCAGCGGACGGACTAGCGGCTCCTACAATGAGCAGTTCTTC,CASSGRTSGSYNEQFF
TRBV11-3,TRBD1,.,TRBJ2-2,TGTGCCAGCAGCACACGACAGGGTGGCACCGGGGAGCTGTTTTTT,CASSTRQGGTGELFF
TRBV13,TRBD1,.,TRBJ1-2,TGTGCCAGCAGCGAGAGACAGGGGCCTAACTATGGCTACACCTTC,CASSERQGPNYGYTF